Listed here are 15 T cell receptor beta chains from one sample, sequenced in a study of cytomegalovirus exposure and HLA in healthy donors. The PCR made use of 60 Vbeta and 13 Jbeta primers. Method: immunoSEQ multiplex PCR; TCRdb's copy keeps in-frame clones and lacks some. Here the sample spans around 88,000 clones, around 72% being singletons. Sequenced: PBMCs. All receptors derive from a male donor in good health and CMV-seronegative.

The chain has TRBV27 and TRBJ2-7, with D perhaps TRBD2 (6 bases). Germline CDR1 is MNHEY and CDR2 is SMNVEV (reference sequence). CDR3 size: 16 residues. The V and J ends lost 0 bases and 6 bases respectively, with 18 bases between them. The CDR3 region is CASSLSYGTPKGEQYF. The CDR3 DNA is TGTGCCAGCAGTTTATCTTATGGGACTCCGAAAGGCGAGCAGTACTTC.

The chain recombines TRBV5-1 with TRBJ1-1; a weak D match, TRBD1 (5 bases). The germline V gene has CDR1 SGHRS and CDR2 YFSETQ. Deletions cut 1 base from V and 0 bases from J, with 10 bases between. This CDR3 has 15 residues. This chain's CDR3 is CASSLTGSMNTEAFF. In DNA form, the CDR3 reads TGCGCCAGCAGCTTGACAGGATCTATGAACACTGAAGCTTTCTTT.

This clone was picked up one time. V gene TRBV9 combines with J gene TRBJ2-4, with D possibly matching TRBD1 (6 bases). V shed 0 bases and J shed 3 bases, with 10 bases lying between them. This CDR3 is built from 15 residues. Germline V CDR1 and CDR2: SGDLS, YYNGEE. The CDR3 is CASSVAADSKNIQYF. The CDR3 DNA is TGTGCCAGCAGCGTAGCGGCGGACAGCAAAAACATTCAGTACTTC.

The chain couples TRBV19 to TRBJ1-3; D not resolved. This CDR3 comprises 14 residues. Germline CDR1 is LNHDA and CDR2 is SQIVND (reference sequence). Trimming took off 6 bases at V and 0 bases at J, with 9 bases between the two ends. The DNA of the CDR3 is TGTGCCAGTAGGACTCAGCACTCTGGAAACACCATATATTTT. Translating it yields CASRTQHSGNTIYF.

This sequence joins TRBV30 and TRBJ1-2, with D unresolved. The germline V gene has CDR1 GTSNPN and CDR2 SVGIG (reference sequence). The CDR3 length is 13 residues. V lost 4 bases, J lost 3 bases, and 12 bases lay in between. The CDR3 spells CAWIPGEDYGYTF. The CDR3 DNA sequence: TGTGCCTGGATTCCCGGGGAGGACTATGGCTACACCTTC.

Of note for this clone: This is likely a read error, given that the CDR3 carries no conserved phenylalanine or tryptophan at its end. The gene calls are TRBV27 and TRBJ2-7; perhaps TRBD1 as D (5 bases). V lost 3 bases and J lost 0, with 9 bases in between. The CDR3 runs 14 residues. In germline, CDR1 is MNHEY, CDR2 SMNVEV (reference sequence). The CDR3 region is CASSLGDSSYEQYL. CDR3 nucleotide sequence: TGTGCCAGCAGTTTGGGTGACAGCTCCTACGAGCAGTACCTC.

This chain joins TRBV11-2 and TRBJ1-2; perhaps TRBD1 as D (5 bases). V shed 2 bases and J shed 6 bases, with 10 bases lying between them. This CDR3 has 13 residues. The germline gives CDR1 SGHAT, CDR2 FQNNGV. DNA of the CDR3: TGTGCCAGCAGCTTACCCGGGGGGGATGGCTACACCTTC. Its protein product is CASSLPGGDGYTF.

Note on this clone: One end of the junction varies from germline; a read error may be responsible. This sequence joins TRBV2 and TRBJ2-7, with D possibly TRBD1 on 6 matching bases. The CDR3 spans 14 residues. Germline CDR1 is SNHLY and CDR2 is FYNNEI. Here the CDR3 DNA reads TGTGCCAGCAGTAATACAGGGTTCTCCTACGAGCAGTGCTTC. Translated: CASSNTGFSYEQCF.

The chain links TRBV9 to TRBJ2-2, with D maybe TRBD1 (6 bases). The germline gives CDR1 SGDLS, CDR2 YYNGEE. CDR3 length equals 15 residues. V was shortened by 3 bases and J by 2 bases, with 11 bases between the two germline ends. This chain's CDR3 is CASSALGGNTGELFF. CDR3 DNA: TGTGCCAGCAGCGCCCTAGGGGGAAACACCGGGGAGCTGTTTTTT.

This sequence joins TRBV9 and TRBJ2-3, with unresolved D. The germline CDR1 and CDR2 sequences are SGDLS and YYNGEE. Deletions cut 0 bases from V and 5 bases from J, with 10 bases between. This CDR3 region has 14 residues. CDR3 sequence reads: CASSVDRILDTQYF. The CDR3 region has the DNA TGTGCCAGCAGCGTAGATCGTATATTAGATACGCAGTATTTT.

This chain connects TRBV7-2 to TRBJ2-4; TRBD1 is a possible D gene (6 bases). CDR3 length: 15 residues. CDR1 and CDR2 from the germline V gene are SGHTA and FQGNSA. V was trimmed by 5 bases and J by 6 bases, leaving 17 bases between them. For the CDR3, the DNA is TGTGCCAGCAGCCCAGGACAGCCTGGGGGAAACATTCAGTACTTC. Residues: CASSPGQPGGNIQYF.

This sequence joins TRBV6-5 and TRBJ1-5; a possible D gene is TRBD1 (5 bases). V lost 5 bases and J lost 5, with 13 bases in between. The CDR3 runs 14 residues. Germline CDR1 is MNHEY and CDR2 is SVGAGI. The CDR3 nucleotides read TGTGCCAGCAGTGAGACAGAGCTGGATCAGCCCCAGCATTTT. It yields the protein CASSETELDQPQHF.

This chain connects TRBV2 to TRBJ2-5; D uncertain. The DNA matches TRBJ2-7 better at its end, which makes the J call doubtful. CDR1 and CDR2 from the germline V gene are SNHLY and FYNNEI. The CDR3 loop spans 13 amino acids. In DNA form, the CDR3 reads TGTGCCAGCAGTGAAAAGGGCCTTAGCGAGCAGTACTTC. Its translation is CASSEKGLSEQYF.

The chain has TRBV6-5 and TRBJ1-1; TRBD1 is a possible D gene (6 bases). V was pared by 2 bases and J by 0 bases, with 7 bases between. Germline CDR1 is MNHEY and CDR2 is SVGAGI. This CDR3 has 14 amino acids. The CDR3 DNA reads TGTGCCAGCAGTTACGGACAGATGAACACTGAAGCTTTCTTT. Amino acids: CASSYGQMNTEAFF.

The chain joins TRBV21-1 to TRBJ2-7; the D segment call TRBD2 is taken from the table without a DNA check. TRBV21-1 is deemed a pseudogene. The CDR3 runs 19 residues. The CDR3 nucleotides are TGTGCCAGCAGCAAAGAGGTTCCTAGCGGGAGGAAGGATTGGAACGAGCAGTACTTC. Its protein product is CASSKEVPSGRKDWNEQYF.